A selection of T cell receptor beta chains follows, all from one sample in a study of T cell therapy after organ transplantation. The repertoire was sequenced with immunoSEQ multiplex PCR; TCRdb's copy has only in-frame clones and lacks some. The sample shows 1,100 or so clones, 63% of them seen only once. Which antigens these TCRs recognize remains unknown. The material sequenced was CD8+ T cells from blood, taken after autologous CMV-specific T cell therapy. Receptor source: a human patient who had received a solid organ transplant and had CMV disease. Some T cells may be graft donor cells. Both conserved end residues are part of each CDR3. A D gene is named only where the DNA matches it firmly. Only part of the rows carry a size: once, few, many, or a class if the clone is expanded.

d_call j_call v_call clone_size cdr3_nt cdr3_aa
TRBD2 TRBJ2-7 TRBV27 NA TGTGCCAGCAGTCCCGGGGGGGCCTACGAGCAGTACTTC CASSPGGAYEQYF
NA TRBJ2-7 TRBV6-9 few TGTGCCAGCAGTTACTCGAACGTGAATGAGCAGTACTTC CASSYSNVNEQYF
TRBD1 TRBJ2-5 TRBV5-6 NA TGTGCCAGCAATCCGGGACAGGAAGATCAAGAGACCCAGTACTTC CASNPGQEDQETQYF
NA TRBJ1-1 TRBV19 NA TGTGCCAGTAGTGTAGGGGGGGTAATGAACACTGAAGCTTTCTTT CASSVGGVMNTEAFF
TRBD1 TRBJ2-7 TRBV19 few TGTGCCAGTAGTTCCGGACAGGGGACACAATACGAGCAGTACTTC CASSSGQGTQYEQYF
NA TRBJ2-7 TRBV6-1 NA TGTGCCAGCAGTGAACCAAGCCTCTACGAGCAGTACTTC CASSEPSLYEQYF
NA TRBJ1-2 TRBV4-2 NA TGTGCCAGCAGCCAAGATCGATCAGGAAGAGCAAACTATGGCTACACCTTC CASSQDRSGRANYGYTF
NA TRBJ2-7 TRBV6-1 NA TGTGCCAGCAGTTTAGGGCCGGCTGCCTACGAGCAGTACTTC CASSLGPAAYEQYF
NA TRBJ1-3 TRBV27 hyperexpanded TGTGCCAGCAGTTTGCGCAGTGGAAACACCATATATTTT CASSLRSGNTIYF
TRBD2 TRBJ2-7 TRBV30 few TGTGCCTGGAGTGTAAGCCAGGGAGGGTACGAGCAGTACTTC CAWSVSQGGYEQYF
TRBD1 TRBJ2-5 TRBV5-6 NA TGTGCCAGCAGCTTGAACAGGGGTAGAGAGACCCAGTACTTC CASSLNRGRETQYF
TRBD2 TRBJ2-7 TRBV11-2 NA TGTGCCAGCAGCTTAGGCCAGGGCGGGGGGGAGCAGTACTTC CASSLGQGGGEQYF
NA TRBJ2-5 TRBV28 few TGTGCCAGCAGTTCTCGGGACACTTTTAGAGAGACCCAGTACTTC CASSSRDTFRETQYF
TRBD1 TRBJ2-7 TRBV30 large TGTGCCTGGAAAAGGGACAGGGATCGAGACGAGCAGTACTTC CAWKRDRDRDEQYF
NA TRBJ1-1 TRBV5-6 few TGTGCCAGCAGCAGTTGGGGAGAGGGGGGAACTGAAGCTTTCTTT CASSSWGEGGTEAFF
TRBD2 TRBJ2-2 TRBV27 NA TGTGCCAGCAGTTCGGGACTAGCGGGAGGGGAGCTGTTTTTT CASSSGLAGGELFF
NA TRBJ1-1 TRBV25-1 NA TGTGCCAGCAGAGAGAACACTGAAGCTTTCTTT CASRENTEAFF
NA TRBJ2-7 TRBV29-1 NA TGCAGCGTCGTACCCGACAGGTACGAGCAGTACTTC CSVVPDRYEQYF
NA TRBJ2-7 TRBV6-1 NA TGTGCCAGCAGTGATACAGGGCTGGTTAAAGACGAGCAGTACTTC CASSDTGLVKDEQYF
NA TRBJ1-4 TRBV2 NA TGTGCCAGCAGTGAATATAGTGCAACTAATGAAAAACTGTTTTTT CASSEYSATNEKLFF
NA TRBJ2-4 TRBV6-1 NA TGTGCCAGCAGTGAAGCGTGGGGGGCGGCGAGTTCTGACTTC CASSEAWGAASSDF
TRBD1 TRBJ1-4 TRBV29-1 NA TGCAGCGTTGAAGAGCAGGGGGCGGGTGAAAAACTGTTTTTT CSVEEQGAGEKLFF
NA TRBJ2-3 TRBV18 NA TGTGCCAGCTCGCCGCTGGCAGGGATGTGGGGCACAGATACGCAGTATTTT CASSPLAGMWGTDTQYF
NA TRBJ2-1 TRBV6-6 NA TGTGCCAGCACCCAGGAGGTCTCCTACAATGAGCAGTTCTTC CASTQEVSYNEQFF
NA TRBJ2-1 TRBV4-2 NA TGTGCCAGCAGCCAAGGGACAGCCACCTACAATGAGCAGTTCTTC CASSQGTATYNEQFF
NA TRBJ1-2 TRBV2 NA TGTGCCAGCAGTGAAGCGCAACATACCGGCTACACCTTC CASSEAQHTGYTF
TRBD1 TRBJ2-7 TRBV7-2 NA TGTGCCAGCAGCTTAAGCCCGCAGGGGGTCTCCTACGAGCAGTACTTC CASSLSPQGVSYEQYF
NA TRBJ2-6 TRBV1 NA TGCACCAGGGCCAACGTCCTGACTTTC CTRANVLTF
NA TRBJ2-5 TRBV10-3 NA TGTGCCAGCAGTTACTCGAATCAGGGCGGGGAGACCCAGTACTTC CASSYSNQGGETQYF
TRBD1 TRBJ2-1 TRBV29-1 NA TGCAGCCTCCGGGTGACAGGGGGCGGGTTGAATGAGCAGTTCTTC CSLRVTGGGLNEQFF
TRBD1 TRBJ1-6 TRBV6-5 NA TGTGCCAGCAGTTACGGGACAGGGGGCAGTAATTCACCCCTCCACTTT CASSYGTGGSNSPLHF
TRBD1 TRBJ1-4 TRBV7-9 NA TGTGCCAGCAGCTCCGGGACAGGGGACCCTAATGAAAAACTGTTTTTT CASSSGTGDPNEKLFF
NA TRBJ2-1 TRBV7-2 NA TGTGCCAGCAGCTTAGGGGACGGTTACAGCTCCTACAATGAGCAGTTCTTC CASSLGDGYSSYNEQFF
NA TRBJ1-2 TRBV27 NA TGTGCCAGCAGTTTAAGTTTGAATTCGGACGGAGCTAACTATGGCTACACCTTC CASSLSLNSDGANYGYTF
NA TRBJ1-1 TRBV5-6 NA TGTGCCAGCAGCTTGGGGACGGAAAACACTGAAGCTTTCTTT CASSLGTENTEAFF
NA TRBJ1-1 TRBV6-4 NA TGTGCCAGCAGTGAATTTTGGAACACTGAAGCTTTCTTT CASSEFWNTEAFF
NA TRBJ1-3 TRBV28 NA TGTGCCAGCAGTTTCCTGCGGGAGGGCTCTGGAAACACCATATATTTT CASSFLREGSGNTIYF
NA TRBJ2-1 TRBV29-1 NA TGCAGCGTTGAAGATCCGTTAATCGGCCTCCGGCCCAACTACAATGAGCAGTTCTTC CSVEDPLIGLRPNYNEQFF
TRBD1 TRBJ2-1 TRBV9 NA TGTGCCAGCGGGACAGAGTACAATGAGCAGTTCTTC CASGTEYNEQFF
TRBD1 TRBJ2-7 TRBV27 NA TGTGCCAGCGGGACAGGGTACGAGCAGTACTTC CASGTGYEQYF
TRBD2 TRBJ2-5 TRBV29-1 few TGCAGCGCTCTGGGCGGGGCGGGAGATGGAGAGACCCAGTACTTC CSALGGAGDGETQYF
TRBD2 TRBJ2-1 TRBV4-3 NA TGCGCCAGCAGCCAAGTCCCTCGGGGGGGGCCGGCTGAGCAGTTCTTC CASSQVPRGGPAEQFF
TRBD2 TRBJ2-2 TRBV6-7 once TGTGCCAGCAGTTCGGTTAGCGGGGGGAACACCGGGGAGCTGTTTTTT CASSSVSGGNTGELFF
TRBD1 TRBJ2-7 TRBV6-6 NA TGTGCCAGCACCACGGGGACAGGGGGATACGAGCAGTACTTC CASTTGTGGYEQYF
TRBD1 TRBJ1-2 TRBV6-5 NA TGTGCCAGCAGTCCGCAGGGGGCGAATGGCTACACCTTC CASSPQGANGYTF
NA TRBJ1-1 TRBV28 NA TGTGCCAGCAGTTTATTTATGTCGTACACTGAAGCTTTCTTT CASSLFMSYTEAFF
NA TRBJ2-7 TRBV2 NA TGTGCCAGCAGTGAATTCCCCTACGAGCAGTACTTC CASSEFPYEQYF
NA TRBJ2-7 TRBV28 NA TGTGCCAGCAGTCTACCGGGACTGGGCGGCGAGCAGTACTTC CASSLPGLGGEQYF
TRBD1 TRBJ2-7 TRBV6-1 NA TGTGCCAGCAGTGGCCGGGACAGGGGACCTTACGAGCAGTACTTC CASSGRDRGPYEQYF
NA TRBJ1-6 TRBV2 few TGTGCCAGCGGGAGGACGTATCTCCTGGGGAATTCACCCCTCCACTTT CASGRTYLLGNSPLHF
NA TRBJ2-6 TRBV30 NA TGTGCCTGGAGTTCATGGTCCCGGAGCTCTGGGGCCAACGTCCTGACTTTC CAWSSWSRSSGANVLTF
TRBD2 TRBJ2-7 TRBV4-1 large TGCGCCAGCAGCCTCTCCGCCAGCGGGAGGGCCCGCGAGCAGTACTTC CASSLSASGRAREQYF
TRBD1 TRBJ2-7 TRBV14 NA TGTGCCAGCAGTCGGACCGGGACAGGGCCCCTAGAGCAGTACTTC CASSRTGTGPLEQYF
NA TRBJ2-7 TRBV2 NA TGTGCCAGCAGTGACAGTTCCTACGAGCAGTACTTC CASSDSSYEQYF
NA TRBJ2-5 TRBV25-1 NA TGTGCCAGCGACCCCGGGGGCAGCAGGGAGACCCAGTACTTC CASDPGGSRETQYF
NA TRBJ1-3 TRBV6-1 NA TGTGCCAGCAGGAAGGGATCTTCGTCTGGAAACACCATATATTTT CASRKGSSSGNTIYF
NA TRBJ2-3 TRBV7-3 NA TGTGCCAGCAGCTTAGGGACAACTAGCGCTTGGGGAGATACGCAGTATTTT CASSLGTTSAWGDTQYF